This is a list of T cell receptor beta chains from one sample in a study of T-cell reconstitution after alpha-beta-depleted transplantation in children. From the PCR reads, TCRdb called clonotypes with MiXCR, one entry per CDR3 protein. The table has under 250,000 distinct CDR3 sequences, 17% seen once; the top ten hold roughly two fifths. This specimen consisted of PBMCs, mostly from graft donor cells, obtained 360 days after TCRalphabeta/CD19-depleted stem cell transplant. These receptors all come from a male patient between 2 and 10 years old who had a stem cell transplant for acute lymphoblastic leukemia, so the T cells may come from the graft donor. CDR3s include the opening cysteine and the closing phenylalanine or tryptophan. D genes are given only for firm matches. Only some rows state a clone size, as once, few, many or a class for expanded clones.

size | J | V | D | DNA | CDR3
once | TRBJ2-5 | TRBV27 | TRBD2 | TGTGCCAGCAGTTTCGGGGGAGGGCGAGAGACCCAGTACTTC | CASSFGGGRETQYF
medium-sized | TRBJ2-2 | TRBV25-1 | . | TGTGCCAGCGGCCCGAGATTGAACACCGGGGAGCTGTTTTTT | CASGPRLNTGELFF
few | TRBJ2-2 | TRBV5-1 | TRBD1 | TGCGCCAGCAGCTTGGCCTCAGGGGGCTACGGGGAGCTGTTTTTT | CASSLASGGYGELFF
. | TRBJ2-7 | TRBV4-3 | . | TGCGCCAGCAGCCAAGATCCAGCACCGAGCTCCTACGAGCAGTACTTC | CASSQDPAPSSYEQYF
few | TRBJ2-4 | TRBV7-2 | . | TGTGCCAGCAGCTTAATTGGGCCCTGGGCTTACAAAAACATTCAGTACTTC | CASSLIGPWAYKNIQYF
. | TRBJ2-2 | TRBV30 | . | TGTGCCTGGAGTCCAGGAGCCGCGAACACCGGGGAGCTGTTTTTT | CAWSPGAANTGELFF
few | TRBJ2-2 | TRBV4-1 | TRBD2 | TGCGCCAGCAGCCAATGGGGGGGGGTAAACACCGGGGAGCTGTTTTTT | CASSQWGGVNTGELFF
. | TRBJ1-4 | TRBV7-6 | . | TGTGCCAGCAGCTTAGCGGCAGGGCGGAATGAAAAACTGTTTTTT | CASSLAAGRNEKLFF
. | TRBJ1-3 | TRBV11-2 | . | TGTGCCAGCAGCACCGACAACTCTGGAAACACCATATATTTT | CASSTDNSGNTIYF
. | TRBJ2-2 | TRBV7-2 | . | TGTGCCAGCAGCCTATCACTCACCGGGGAGCTGTTTTTT | CASSLSLTGELFF
. | TRBJ2-3 | TRBV20-1 | . | TGCAGCGCTCAAAGCGGCGATACGCAGTATTTT | CSAQSGDTQYF
few | TRBJ2-4 | TRBV18 | . | TGTGCCAGCTCCCCCATCCCCGGGGCCAAAAACATTCAGTACTTC | CASSPIPGAKNIQYF
many | TRBJ2-7 | TRBV10-3 | TRBD1 | TGTGCTCACCGGGACAGGGGGGACTACGAGCAGTACTTC | CAHRDRGDYEQYF
. | TRBJ1-3 | TRBV30 | . | TGTGCCTGGAGTGAACTCAGGGAAGGAAACACCATATATTTT | CAWSELREGNTIYF
few | TRBJ2-7 | TRBV12-3/TRBV12-4 | . | TGTGCCAGCAGTTTGGCCAGCTCCTACGAGCAGTACTTC | CASSLASSYEQYF